This T cell receptor (beta chain) was sequenced during a study of B cell selection in AIRE deficiency. As handled by the study authors: Pooled Tregs gave 50,000 or so patient and approximately 1x10^5 donor TCRbeta sequences. Here immunoSEQ multiplex PCR was the method, and the copy in TCRdb shows in-frame clones only, minus some. V, J and clone size are taken as reported in that table, and D and trimming were inferred from the DNA itself. There are 28,000 or so clones in the sample; approximately 90% occur only once, and around 1.1% lies in the top ten. Sorted regulatory T cells were CD4-positive, CD25-high and CD127-low or negative. V was clipped by 3 bases and J by 2 bases; unmatched bases: 4. The germline V gene has CDR1 LNHNV and CDR2 YYDKDF (reference sequence). The CDR3 has 14 residues.

The chain employs TRBV15 and TRBJ2-7; 7 bases line up with TRBD1. The specimen was CD4+CD25+ Tregs sorted from PBMCs. This clonotype originated in a human donor in good health. The CDR3: CATSSRQGPYEQYF. The DNA for the CDR3 is TGTGCCACCAGCAGCCGACAGGGCCCCTACGAGCAGTACTTC.